The 5 T cell receptor beta chains below all came from one sample that was sequenced in a study of identifying expanded T cells in peripheral blood. TCRdb keeps only in-frame clones here, not all; method: immunoSEQ multiplex PCR. This table holds under 150,000 clones, approximately 88% found once. Sample: blood. All receptors derive from a person between 18 and 75 years old in good health.

This chain links TRBV7-2 with TRBJ1-2; TRBD1 might be the D (5 bases). V gave up 0 bases and J gave up 4 bases, with 9 bases separating them. The CDR3 consists of 14 residues. CDR1 SGHTA and CDR2 FQGNSA come from the germline V gene. For the CDR3, the DNA is TGTGCCAGCAGCTTAGCGAGGGGCGTCTATGGCTACACCTTC. It encodes CASSLARGVYGYTF.

In this sample, this clone turned up once. The V and J genes are TRBV29-1 and TRBJ2-3; no definite D call. CDR1 and CDR2 from the germline V gene are SQVTM and ANQGSEA. V was pared by 8 bases and J by 0 bases, with 15 bases between. The CDR3 extends over 14 amino acids. CDR3 protein: CSMKGQASTDTQYF. DNA of the CDR3: TGCAGCATGAAGGGCCAGGCCAGCACAGATACGCAGTATTTT.

The chain joins TRBV11-2 to TRBJ1-2, with a weak D call TRBD1 (5 bases). The CDR3 is 14 amino acids. V lost 2 bases and J lost 6, with 13 bases in between. The germline gives CDR1 SGHAT, CDR2 FQNNGV. The CDR3 nucleotides read TGTGCCAGCAGCTTACTAAGACAGTCTGATGGCTACACCTTC. Translated, it gives CASSLLRQSDGYTF.

The V call is TRBV4-3, the J call TRBJ1-3; D is possibly TRBD1 (5 bases). The CDR3 is 18 amino acids. Germline CDR1 LGHNA, CDR2 YSLEER. Trimming removed 0 bases at V and 0 bases at J, with 15 bases between. The CDR3 DNA reads TGCGCCAGCAGCCAAGATAGGGGATTGTCGTTCTCTGGAAACACCATATATTTT. Encoded protein: CASSQDRGLSFSGNTIYF.

The CDR3 sequence: CASSQGQNTEAFF. The DNA for the CDR3 is TGTGCCAGCAGCCAAGGCCAGAACACTGAAGCTTTCTTT. The genes are TRBV9 and TRBJ1-1; D call uncertain. CDR1 is SGDLS, CDR2 YYNGEE, per germline. Trimming pared 4 bases from V and 1 base from J, leaving 8 bases between. This CDR3 contains 13 residues.